This T cell receptor (beta chain) was identified during a study of CD8+ T cells in alopecia areata. Study-wide background: At a dose of 5 to 10 mg twice daily, oral tofacitinib was given to treated patients.

CDR1 SEHNR and CDR2 FQNEAQ come from the germline V gene (reference sequence). V shed 2 bases and J shed 4 bases, with 3 bases lying between them. There are 12 residues in the CDR3. Following RNA extraction, reverse transcription yielded cDNA that acted as the sequencing template. TCRdb keeps only in-frame clones here, not all; method: immunoSEQ multiplex PCR. Of hundreds of thousands of clones listed, roughly two thirds are singletons. In alopecia areata patients, both lesional scalp punch biopsies and peripheral blood were collected. In the case of this clone: The target antigen is unknown.

General observations from the study: Scalp sequencing also captures normal skin's resident alphabeta T cells.

The sequence derives from a human donor with alopecia areata. The source material was CD4+ T cells sorted from blood, sampled at week 0. V is TRBV7-9 and J is TRBJ2-1, with no clear D. The CDR3 is CASSLSYNEQFF. CDR3 in DNA: TGTGCCAGCAGCTTATCATACAATGAGCAGTTCTTC.